The present T cell receptor (beta chain) was sequenced within a study of T cell clonality in common variable immunodeficiency (dated by TCRdb to 2014 to 2015). Overall study outcomes, separate from this receptor: Patient heterogeneity within the CVID cohort put limits on correlating repertoire features with clinical complications. It was noted by the authors that sequencing of the repertoires of T cell subpopulations would be needed to clarify the cause of the increased clonality in CVID. TCRbeta clonality was higher in CVID subjects than in healthy controls (t-test p = 0.018), and the increase was most characteristic of about a third of subjects. Reportedly, TCRbeta sequences from CVID had fewer deletions and N-nucleotide insertions, and highly modified clones with 13 or more V deletions were absent from CVID. CVID subjects shared fewer TCRbeta clones with each other than healthy controls did (p < 0.0001). Even though DNA input was equal, the average per sample came to about 81,820 unique sequences for controls compared with about 30,000 for CVID samples.

For sequencing input, CVID and control samples contributed equivalent amounts of genomic DNA. For every sample, a 60 bp segment covering the rearranged TCRbeta CDR3 region was amplified and then sequenced. The immunoSEQ assay, a bias-corrected multiplex PCR with high-throughput sequencing, was employed for TCRbeta amplification. On the authors' methods: Every unique nucleotide sequence was considered a clone and was annotated with V, D and J genes, copy number and frequency. Sequences were labeled productive if in frame, and non-productive if out of frame or containing stop codons. As previously described, Shannon's entropy was used to calculate clonality. The predicted amino acid sequences of productive clones were used to derive the mean CDR3 Kyte-Doolittle hydropathy. Scaled V gene usage was hierarchically clustered using Manhattan distance and complete linkage with the R hclust function. Clone sharing by CDR3 amino acid sequence was assessed by resampling 12 repertoires per group over 100 rounds. Repertoires were searched for 70 published EBV-specific and a few hundred published CMV-specific TCRbeta sequences. Analysis left out a couple of CVID samples that produced under 10,000 sequences, so 45 or so CVID repertoires remained. TCRdb carries this immuneACCESS record with in-frame sequences only. Its versions omit some clonotypes, under half of them owing to an unresolved V gene in the studies checked, with the rest unexplained. The V and J calls and the clone size are those of that table, but D and trimming were determined from the DNA. The table puts about 45,000 clones in this sample, none counted just once. Clones ranked in the top ten supply 0.68% of the sample.

Most of the CVID patients and most of the healthy controls were of Caucasian heritage. Heparinized peripheral whole blood samples of about 5 to 9 ml were collected from each donor. Genomic DNA from adults with common variable immune deficiency (CVID) and from healthy adult controls was used for sequencing of TCRbeta CDR3 repertoires. The control group comprised some 22 healthy adult volunteers, roughly twelve female and roughly ten male, aged roughly 23 to 75 years with a mean age of around 32. To isolate peripheral blood mononuclear cells, diluted blood was subjected to density centrifugation over Hypaque 1077 or Ficoll-Paque. Genomic DNA was obtained from unsorted mononuclear cells through either Qiagen column purification or a centrifugation-based method. This clone was picked up many times. Its antigen is unknown. The observed sequence ends 3 residues before the CDR3 terminus, with the missing tail filled in from the germline J gene.

CDR1 and CDR2 were assigned from the germline V gene (reference sequence) as GTSNPN and SVGIG. Trimmed from V: 4 bases; trimmed from J: 5 bases; junction bases lacking a gene match: 2. Its CDR3 holds 12 amino acids, cysteine through phenylalanine. Of the CDR3's DNA, 27 bases were read; they are in frame from base 1. This receptor chain uses TRBV30 and TRBJ1-1; 9 bases in the junction line up with TRBD1. Sequencing was performed on peripheral blood mononuclear cells. This sequence originates from a person aged 18 to 70 in good health. The CDR3 region reads CAWMTGGTEAFF. The DNA read from the CDR3 is TGTGCCTGGATGACAGGGGGAACTGAA. The CDR3, completed at both ends by the reference TRBV30 and TRBJ1-1 genes, gives the full variable domain SQTIHQWPATLVQPVGSPLSLECTVEGTSNPNLYWYRQAAGRGLQLLFYSVGIGQISSEVPQNLSASRPQDRQFILSSKKLLLSDSGFYLCAWMTGGTEAFFGQGTRLTVV.